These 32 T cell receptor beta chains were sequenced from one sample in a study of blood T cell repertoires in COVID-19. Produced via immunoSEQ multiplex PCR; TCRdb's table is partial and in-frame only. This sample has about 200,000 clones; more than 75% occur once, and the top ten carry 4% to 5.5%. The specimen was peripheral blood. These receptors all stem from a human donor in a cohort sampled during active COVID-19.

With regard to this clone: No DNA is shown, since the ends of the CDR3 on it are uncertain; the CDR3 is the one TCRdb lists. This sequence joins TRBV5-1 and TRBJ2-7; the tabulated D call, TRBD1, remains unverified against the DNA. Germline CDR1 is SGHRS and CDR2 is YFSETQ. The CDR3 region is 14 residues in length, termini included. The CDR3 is CASSVGTGIYEGYF.

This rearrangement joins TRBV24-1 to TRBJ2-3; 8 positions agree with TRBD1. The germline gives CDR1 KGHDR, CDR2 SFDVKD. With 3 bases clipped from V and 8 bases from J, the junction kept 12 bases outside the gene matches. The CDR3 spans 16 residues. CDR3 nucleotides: TGTGCCACCAGTGATGTGACAGGGGCCTTCTGGGGTACGCAGTATTTT. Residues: CATSDVTGAFWGTQYF.

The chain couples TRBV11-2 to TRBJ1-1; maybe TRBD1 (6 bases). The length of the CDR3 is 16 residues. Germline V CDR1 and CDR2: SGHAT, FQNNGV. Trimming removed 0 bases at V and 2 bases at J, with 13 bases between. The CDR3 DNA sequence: TGTGCCAGCAGCTTAGATGGAGGGGGGGCCAACACTGAAGCTTTCTTT. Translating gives CASSLDGGGANTEAFF.

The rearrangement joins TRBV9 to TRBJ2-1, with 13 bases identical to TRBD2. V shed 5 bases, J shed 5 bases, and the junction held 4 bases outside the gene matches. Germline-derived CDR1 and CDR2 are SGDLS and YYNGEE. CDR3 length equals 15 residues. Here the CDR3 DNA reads TGTGCCAGCAGTGCGACTAGCGGGGGGCACAATGAGCAGTTCTTC. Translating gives CASSATSGGHNEQFF.

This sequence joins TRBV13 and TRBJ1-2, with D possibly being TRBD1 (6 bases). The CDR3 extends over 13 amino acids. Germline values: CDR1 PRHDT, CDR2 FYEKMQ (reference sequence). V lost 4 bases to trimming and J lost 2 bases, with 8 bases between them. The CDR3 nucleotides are TGTGCCAGCAGCTCAGGGGAGAACTATGGCTACACCTTC. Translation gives CASSSGENYGYTF.

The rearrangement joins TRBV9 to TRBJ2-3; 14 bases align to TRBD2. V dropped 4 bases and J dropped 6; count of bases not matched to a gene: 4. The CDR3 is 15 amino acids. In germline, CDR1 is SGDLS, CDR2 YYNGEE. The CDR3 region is CASSPTSGRADTQYF. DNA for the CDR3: TGTGCCAGCAGCCCGACTAGCGGGAGGGCCGATACGCAGTATTTT.

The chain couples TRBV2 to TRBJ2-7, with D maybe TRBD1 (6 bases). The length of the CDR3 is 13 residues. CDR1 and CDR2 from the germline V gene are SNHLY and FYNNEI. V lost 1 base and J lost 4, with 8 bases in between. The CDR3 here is CASSEVQGYEQYF. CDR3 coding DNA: TGTGCCAGCAGTGAAGTGCAGGGGTACGAGCAGTACTTC.

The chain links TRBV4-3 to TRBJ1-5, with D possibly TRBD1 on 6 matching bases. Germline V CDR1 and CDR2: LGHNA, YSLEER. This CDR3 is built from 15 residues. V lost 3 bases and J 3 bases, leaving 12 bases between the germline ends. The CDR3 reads CASSQDDRNNQPQHF. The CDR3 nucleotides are TGCGCCAGCAGCCAGGACGACAGGAACAATCAGCCCCAGCATTTT.

CDR3 DNA sequence: TGTGCCAGCTCACCACCCGGTACGCAGTATTTT. It translates to CASSPPGTQYF. The V gene is TRBV18, the J gene TRBJ2-3; D gene ambiguous. Germline CDR1 and CDR2: KGHSH and LQKENI. The CDR3 runs 11 residues. Trimming left V 0 bases short and J 8 bases short, with 3 bases between.

The CDR3 loop reads CASSQRQGGSYGYTF. CDR3 sequence (DNA): TGTGCCAGCAGTCAGAGACAGGGCGGGTCCTATGGCTACACCTTC. This chain joins TRBV27 and TRBJ1-2; TRBD1 aligns across 7 bases. CDR1 and CDR2 from the germline V gene are MNHEY and SMNVEV (reference sequence). The CDR3 runs to 15 residues. J lost 4 bases, V lost 5 bases, and 10 bases had no gene match.

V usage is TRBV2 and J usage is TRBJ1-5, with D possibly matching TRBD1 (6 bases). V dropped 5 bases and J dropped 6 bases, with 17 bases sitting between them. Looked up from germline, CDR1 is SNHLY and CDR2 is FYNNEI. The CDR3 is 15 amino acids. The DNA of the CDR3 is TGTGCCAGCAGTTCCTCTGCAGGGGTATTTCAGCCCCAGCATTTT. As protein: CASSSSAGVFQPQHF.

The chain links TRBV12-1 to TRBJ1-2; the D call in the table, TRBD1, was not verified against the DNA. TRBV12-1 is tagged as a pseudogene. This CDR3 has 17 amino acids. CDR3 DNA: TGTGCCAGCAGCTTTGATTTGTCAGGGGGCATTTACTATGGCTACACCTTC. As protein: CASSFDLSGGIYYGYTF.

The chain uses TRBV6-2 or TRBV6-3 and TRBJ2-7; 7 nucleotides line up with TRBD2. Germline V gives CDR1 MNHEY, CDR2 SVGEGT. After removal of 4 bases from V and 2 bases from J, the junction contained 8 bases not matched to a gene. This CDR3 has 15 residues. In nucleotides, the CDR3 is TGTGCCAGCAGTTCCGCCGGGAGGCTCCCCTACGAGCAGTACTTC. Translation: CASSSAGRLPYEQYF.

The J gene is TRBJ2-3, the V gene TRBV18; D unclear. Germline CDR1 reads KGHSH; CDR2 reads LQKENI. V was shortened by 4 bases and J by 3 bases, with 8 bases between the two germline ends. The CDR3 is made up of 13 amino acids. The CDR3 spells CASSLSRTDTQYF. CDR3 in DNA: TGTGCCAGCTCACTTTCTAGGACAGATACGCAGTATTTT.

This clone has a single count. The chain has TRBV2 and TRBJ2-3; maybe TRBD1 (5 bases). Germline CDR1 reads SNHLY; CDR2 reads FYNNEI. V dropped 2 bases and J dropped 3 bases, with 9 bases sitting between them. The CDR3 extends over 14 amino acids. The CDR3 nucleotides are TGTGCCAGCAGTGAACAGGGCAATACAGATACGCAGTATTTT. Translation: CASSEQGNTDTQYF. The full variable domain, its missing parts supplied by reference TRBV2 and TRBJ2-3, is EPEVTQTPSHQVTQMGQEVILRCVPISNHLYFYWYRQILGQKVEFLVSFYNNEISEKSEIFDDQFSVERPDGSNFTLKIRSTKLEDSAMYFCASSEQGNTDTQYFGPGTRLTVL.

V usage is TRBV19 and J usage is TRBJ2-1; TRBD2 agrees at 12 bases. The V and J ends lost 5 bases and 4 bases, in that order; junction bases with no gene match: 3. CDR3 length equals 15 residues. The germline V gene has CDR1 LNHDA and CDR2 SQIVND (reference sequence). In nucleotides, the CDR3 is TGTGCCAGTAGTCGGACTAGCGGGGTTTACAATGAGCAGTTCTTC. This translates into CASSRTSGVYNEQFF.

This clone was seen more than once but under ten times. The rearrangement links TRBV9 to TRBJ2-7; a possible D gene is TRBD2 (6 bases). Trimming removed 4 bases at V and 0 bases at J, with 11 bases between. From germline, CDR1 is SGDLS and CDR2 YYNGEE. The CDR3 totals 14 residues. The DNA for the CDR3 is TGTGCCAGCAGCCGGGACTTCTTCTCCTACGAGCAGTACTTC. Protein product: CASSRDFFSYEQYF.

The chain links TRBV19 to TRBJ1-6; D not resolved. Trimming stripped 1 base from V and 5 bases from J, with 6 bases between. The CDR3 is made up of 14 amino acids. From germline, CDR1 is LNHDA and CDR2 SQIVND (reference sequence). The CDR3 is CASSIGADNSPLHF. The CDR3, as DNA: TGTGCCAGTAGTATAGGGGCCGATAATTCACCCCTCCACTTT.

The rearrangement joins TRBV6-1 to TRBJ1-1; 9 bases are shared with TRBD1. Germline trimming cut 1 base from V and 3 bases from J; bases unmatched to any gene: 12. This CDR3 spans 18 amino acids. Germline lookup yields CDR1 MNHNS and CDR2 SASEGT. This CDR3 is CASSEVMGGQGLHTEAFF. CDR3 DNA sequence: TGTGCCAGCAGTGAAGTTATGGGGGGACAGGGACTCCACACTGAAGCTTTCTTT.

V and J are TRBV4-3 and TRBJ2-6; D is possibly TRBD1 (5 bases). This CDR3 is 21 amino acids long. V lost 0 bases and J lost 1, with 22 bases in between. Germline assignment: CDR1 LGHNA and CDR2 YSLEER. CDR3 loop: CASSQEYVSYRISSGANVLTF. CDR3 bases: TGCGCCAGCAGCCAAGAGTACGTTTCTTACAGGATTTCGTCTGGGGCCAACGTCCTGACTTTC.

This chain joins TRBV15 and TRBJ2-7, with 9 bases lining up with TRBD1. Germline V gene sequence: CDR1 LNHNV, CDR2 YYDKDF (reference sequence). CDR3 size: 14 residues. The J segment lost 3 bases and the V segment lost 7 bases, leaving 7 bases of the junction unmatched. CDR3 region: CATTTGTGNYEQYF. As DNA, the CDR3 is TGTGCCACCACGACCGGGACAGGGAACTACGAGCAGTACTTC.

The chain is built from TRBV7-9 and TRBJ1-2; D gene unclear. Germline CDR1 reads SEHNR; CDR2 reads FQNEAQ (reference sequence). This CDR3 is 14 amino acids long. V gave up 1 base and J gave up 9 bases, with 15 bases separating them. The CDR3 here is CASSLGLGGMSYTF. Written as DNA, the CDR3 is TGTGCCAGCAGCTTAGGATTAGGAGGGATGAGCTACACCTTC.

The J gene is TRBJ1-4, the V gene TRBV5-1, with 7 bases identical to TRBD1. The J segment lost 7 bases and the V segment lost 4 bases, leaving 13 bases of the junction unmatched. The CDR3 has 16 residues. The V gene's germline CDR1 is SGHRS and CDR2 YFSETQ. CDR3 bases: TGCGCCAGCAGCCGCAATCGACAGGGAGAAGGTGAAAAACTGTTTTTT. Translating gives CASSRNRQGEGEKLFF.

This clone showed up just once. The CDR3 region is CAWSGQQASPLHF. The CDR3, as DNA: TGTGCCTGGAGTGGACAGCAGGCTTCACCCCTCCACTTT. The chain couples TRBV30 to TRBJ1-6, with D perhaps TRBD1 (5 bases). Germline-derived CDR1 and CDR2 are GTSNPN and SVGIG (reference sequence). CDR3 length equals 13 residues. Trimming removed 1 base at V and 9 bases at J, with 10 bases between.

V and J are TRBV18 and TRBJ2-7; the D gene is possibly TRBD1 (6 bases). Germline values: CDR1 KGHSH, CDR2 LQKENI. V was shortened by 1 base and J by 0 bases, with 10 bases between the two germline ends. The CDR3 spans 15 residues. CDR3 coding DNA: TGTGCCAGCTCACCACTCCTGGACAGCTCCTACGAGCAGTACTTC. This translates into CASSPLLDSSYEQYF.

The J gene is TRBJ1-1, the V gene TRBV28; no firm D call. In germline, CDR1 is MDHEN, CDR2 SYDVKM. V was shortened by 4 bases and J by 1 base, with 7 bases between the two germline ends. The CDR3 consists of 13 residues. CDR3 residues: CASSSPENTEAFF. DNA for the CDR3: TGTGCCAGCAGTTCTCCAGAGAACACTGAAGCTTTCTTT.

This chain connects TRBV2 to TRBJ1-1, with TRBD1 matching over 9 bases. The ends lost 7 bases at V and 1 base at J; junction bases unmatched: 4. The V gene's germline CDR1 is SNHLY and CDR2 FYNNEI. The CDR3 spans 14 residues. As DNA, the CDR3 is TGTGCCAGCATCGAACAGGGGGCGAACACTGAAGCTTTCTTT. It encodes CASIEQGANTEAFF.

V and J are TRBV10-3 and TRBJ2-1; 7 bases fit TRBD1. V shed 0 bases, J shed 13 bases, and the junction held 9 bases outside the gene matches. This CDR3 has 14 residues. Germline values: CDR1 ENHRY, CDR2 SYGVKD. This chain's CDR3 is CAISESGQRIFQFF. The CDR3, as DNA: TGTGCCATCAGTGAGTCGGGACAGCGGATATTCCAGTTCTTC.

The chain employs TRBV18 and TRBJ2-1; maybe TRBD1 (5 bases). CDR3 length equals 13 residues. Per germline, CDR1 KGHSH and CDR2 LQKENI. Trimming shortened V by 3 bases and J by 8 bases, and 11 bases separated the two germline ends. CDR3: CASSPQGRDEQFF. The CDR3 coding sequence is TGTGCCAGCTCACCCCAGGGCCGCGATGAGCAGTTCTTC.

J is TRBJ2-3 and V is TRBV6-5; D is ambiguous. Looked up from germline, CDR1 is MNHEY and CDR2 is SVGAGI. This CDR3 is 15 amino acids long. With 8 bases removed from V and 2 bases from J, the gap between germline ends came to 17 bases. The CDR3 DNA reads TGTGCCAGCGAAAGCGTGGTCTTCTCCACAGATACGCAGTATTTT. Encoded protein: CASESVVFSTDTQYF.

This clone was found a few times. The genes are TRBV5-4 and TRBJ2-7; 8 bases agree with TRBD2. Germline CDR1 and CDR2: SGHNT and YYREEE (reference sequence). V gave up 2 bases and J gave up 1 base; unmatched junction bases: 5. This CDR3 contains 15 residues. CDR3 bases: TGTGCCAGCAGCTTCGGGACTAGTCCTTCCTACGAGCAGTACTTC. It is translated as CASSFGTSPSYEQYF.

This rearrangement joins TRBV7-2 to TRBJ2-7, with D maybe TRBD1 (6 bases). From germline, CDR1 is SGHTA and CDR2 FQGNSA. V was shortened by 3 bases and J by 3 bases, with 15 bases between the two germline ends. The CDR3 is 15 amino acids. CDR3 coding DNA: TGTGCCAGCAGCTTTAGGTCAGGGGAATACTACGAGCAGTACTTC. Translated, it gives CASSFRSGEYYEQYF.